This T cell receptor beta chain appears in the sequencing data of a study of OX40 agonist ivuxolimab in advanced cancers. General observations from the study: At 0.1 to 3.0 mg/kg and by week 6, clonal expansion occurred in CD4+ and CD8+ blood T cells.

The data were produced by immunoSEQ multiplex PCR, yet TCRdb's version contains in-frame clones alone and is incomplete. Of around 57,000 clones in the sample, 82% were seen once. As concerns this clone: Its specificity is unknown.

The ends were cut back, 4 bases at V and 0 bases at J, with 7 bases in the middle. Germline-derived CDR1 and CDR2 are SGDLS and YYNGEE. The CDR3 is 14 amino acids. This chain links TRBV9 with TRBJ2-2; D not certain. The sequencing here drew on CD4+ or CD8+ T cells sorted from blood, taken in a trial of the OX40 agonist ivuxolimab. This clonotype was sampled from an adult with an advanced solid tumor such as melanoma, head and neck, liver or kidney cancer. As DNA, the CDR3 is TGTGCCAGCAGCCCAGACTCGAACACCGGGGAGCTGTTTTTT. It is translated as CASSPDSNTGELFF.